The rows below give T cell receptor beta chains drawn from one sample of a study of blood T cells in healthy people across ages. TCRdb called the 5' RACE reads again in MiXCR, with one record for every CDR3 protein. The sample has some 1,500,000 distinct CDR3 sequences; less than 45% are singletons. The sample taken for sequencing was blood. Receptors were obtained from a young woman in good health. The CDR3 runs from the conserved cysteine through the conserved F or W. A D gene is named only where the DNA matches it firmly. Expanded clones get a size class; other rows say once, few or many, or leave the size out.

v_call: TRBV29-1; d_call: TRBD2; clone_size: few; j_call: TRBJ2-3; cdr3_aa: CSVGETSSTDTQYF; cdr3_nt: TGCAGCGTTGGAGAGACTAGCAGCACAGATACGCAGTATTTT
v_call: TRBV5-1; d_call: -; clone_size: few; j_call: TRBJ1-1; cdr3_aa: CASSPPRGEDTEAFF; cdr3_nt: TGCGCCAGCAGCCCCCCCAGGGGTGAGGACACTGAAGCTTTCTTT
v_call: TRBV20-1; d_call: TRBD1; clone_size: few; j_call: TRBJ2-3; cdr3_aa: CSARAEGQGWTDTQYF; cdr3_nt: TGCAGTGCTAGGGCAGAGGGACAGGGTTGGACAGATACGCAGTATTTT
v_call: TRBV4-1; d_call: -; clone_size: -; j_call: TRBJ2-5; cdr3_aa: CASSQEATALGSHQYF; cdr3_nt: TGCGCCAGCAGCCAAGAAGCCACTGCCTTAGGCTCCCACCAGTACTTC
v_call: TRBV6-5; d_call: -; clone_size: -; j_call: TRBJ2-5; cdr3_aa: CASSYVLGGETQYF; cdr3_nt: TGTGCCAGCAGTTACGTCCTAGGGGGAGAGACCCAGTACTTC
v_call: TRBV20-1; d_call: TRBD1; clone_size: -; j_call: TRBJ1-3; cdr3_aa: CSARDRARVGNTIYF; cdr3_nt: TGCAGTGCTCGGGACAGGGCCCGAGTTGGAAACACCATATATTTT
v_call: TRBV9; d_call: -; clone_size: -; j_call: TRBJ1-6; cdr3_aa: CASSEGTVNSPLHF; cdr3_nt: TGTGCCAGCAGCGAGGGGACGGTGAATTCACCCCTCCACTTT
v_call: TRBV7-2; d_call: -; clone_size: few; j_call: TRBJ2-5; cdr3_aa: CASSLDSQRVKTQYF; cdr3_nt: TGTGCCAGCAGCTTAGACTCCCAACGGGTGAAGACCCAGTACTTC
v_call: TRBV7-6; d_call: -; clone_size: -; j_call: TRBJ2-3; cdr3_aa: CASSLTDGSPDTDTRYF; cdr3_nt: TGTGCCAGCAGCTTAACGGACGGATCCCCCGACACAGATACGCGGTATTTT
v_call: TRBV5-1; d_call: TRBD2; clone_size: -; j_call: TRBJ2-1; cdr3_aa: CASSVAGGDYNEQFF; cdr3_nt: TGCGCCAGCAGCGTAGCGGGAGGGGACTACAATGAGCAGTTCTTC
v_call: TRBV13; d_call: TRBD1; clone_size: -; j_call: TRBJ1-6; cdr3_aa: CASSVGDRVDSPLHF; cdr3_nt: TGTGCCAGCAGCGTAGGGGACAGGGTGGATTCACCCCTCCACTTT
v_call: TRBV30; d_call: -; clone_size: -; j_call: TRBJ2-5; cdr3_aa: CAWSGLVETQYF; cdr3_nt: TGTGCCTGGAGTGGATTAGTGGAGACCCAGTACTTC
v_call: TRBV7-9; d_call: -; clone_size: -; j_call: TRBJ1-2; cdr3_aa: CASSFGLSGYGYTF; cdr3_nt: TGTGCCAGCAGCTTCGGGCTCAGTGGCTATGGCTACACCTTC
v_call: TRBV24-1; d_call: -; clone_size: -; j_call: TRBJ2-3; cdr3_aa: CAASHDRGVTQYF; cdr3_nt: TGTGCCGCCAGTCATGATCGGGGTGTTACGCAGTATTTT
v_call: TRBV12-3/TRBV12-4; d_call: -; clone_size: few; j_call: TRBJ2-7; cdr3_aa: CASSPGITGINEQYF; cdr3_nt: TGTGCCAGCAGTCCGGGAATTACCGGCATCAACGAGCAGTACTTC
v_call: TRBV5-4; d_call: TRBD2; clone_size: -; j_call: TRBJ2-3; cdr3_aa: CAGSLGLAGNTDTQYF; cdr3_nt: TGTGCCGGCAGCTTGGGTCTAGCGGGGAACACAGATACGCAGTATTTT
v_call: TRBV6-1; d_call: TRBD2; clone_size: -; j_call: TRBJ2-5; cdr3_aa: CASSQTSGRLETQYF; cdr3_nt: TGTGCCAGCAGTCAGACTAGCGGGAGGTTAGAGACCCAGTACTTC
v_call: TRBV11-2; d_call: TRBD1; clone_size: -; j_call: TRBJ2-7; cdr3_aa: CASSVEGQGGYEQYF; cdr3_nt: TGTGCCAGCAGCGTTGAGGGACAGGGGGGGTACGAGCAGTACTTC
v_call: TRBV7-6; d_call: -; clone_size: -; j_call: TRBJ1-1; cdr3_aa: CASSLLFGYNTEAFF; cdr3_nt: TGTGCCAGCAGCTTACTCTTTGGGTATAACACTGAAGCTTTCTTT
v_call: TRBV20-1; d_call: -; clone_size: few; j_call: TRBJ1-2; cdr3_aa: CSAPRYTDYTF; cdr3_nt: TGCAGTGCTCCTCGATACACCGACTACACCTTC
v_call: TRBV6-1; d_call: TRBD2; clone_size: few; j_call: TRBJ2-1; cdr3_aa: CASSLAGVGSEQFF; cdr3_nt: TGTGCCAGCAGCTTAGCGGGAGTCGGGAGTGAGCAGTTCTTC
v_call: TRBV6-5; d_call: -; clone_size: -; j_call: TRBJ2-5; cdr3_aa: CASSRNPRSSGTQYF; cdr3_nt: TGTGCCAGCAGTCGAAACCCCCGATCATCCGGGACCCAGTACTTC
v_call: TRBV29-1; d_call: TRBD1; clone_size: -; j_call: TRBJ1-6; cdr3_aa: CSVSTRTGSKNSPLHF; cdr3_nt: TGCAGCGTTTCCACGAGGACAGGGTCTAAGAATTCACCCCTCCACTTT
v_call: TRBV5-1; d_call: -; clone_size: once; j_call: TRBJ2-2; cdr3_aa: CASSQPANTRELFF; cdr3_nt: TGCGCCAGCAGCCAACCGGCGAACACCAGGGAGCTGTTTTTT
v_call: TRBV20-1; d_call: -; clone_size: -; j_call: TRBJ1-2; cdr3_aa: CSARGQVPATYGYTF; cdr3_nt: TGCAGTGCTAGAGGACAGGTACCGGCTACCTATGGCTACACCTTC
v_call: TRBV29-1; d_call: TRBD1; clone_size: few; j_call: TRBJ1-2; cdr3_aa: CSVLTGKDNYGYTF; cdr3_nt: TGCAGCGTTCTGACAGGGAAGGATAACTATGGCTACACCTTC
v_call: TRBV5-1; d_call: -; clone_size: -; j_call: TRBJ2-2; cdr3_aa: CASSLPGLQTGELFF; cdr3_nt: TGCGCCAGCAGCTTACCGGGACTGCAGACCGGGGAGCTGTTTTTT
v_call: TRBV6-5; d_call: -; clone_size: few; j_call: TRBJ2-5; cdr3_aa: CASSFRQRQYF; cdr3_nt: TGTGCCAGCAGTTTCAGACAGAGGCAGTACTTC
v_call: TRBV7-9; d_call: -; clone_size: -; j_call: TRBJ1-2; cdr3_aa: CASSRTKSTPNYGYTF; cdr3_nt: TGTGCCAGCAGCCGAACCAAGTCCACACCTAACTATGGCTACACCTTC
v_call: TRBV29-1; d_call: TRBD2; clone_size: -; j_call: TRBJ2-1; cdr3_aa: CSALRDYEQFF; cdr3_nt: TGCAGCGCCCTCCGGGACTACGAGCAGTTCTTC
v_call: TRBV10-3; d_call: -; clone_size: -; j_call: TRBJ2-7; cdr3_aa: CAISEHGVAYEQYF; cdr3_nt: TGTGCCATCAGTGAGCACGGGGTTGCCTACGAGCAGTACTTC
v_call: TRBV7-9; d_call: TRBD1; clone_size: -; j_call: TRBJ2-1; cdr3_aa: CASSSRDRSNEQFF; cdr3_nt: TGTGCCAGCAGCTCACGGGACAGGTCTAATGAGCAGTTCTTC
v_call: TRBV27; d_call: TRBD1; clone_size: -; j_call: TRBJ2-7; cdr3_aa: CASPTNRGRRKNEQYF; cdr3_nt: TGTGCCAGCCCAACAAACAGGGGGCGCAGAAAAAACGAGCAGTACTTC
v_call: TRBV20-1; d_call: TRBD1; clone_size: -; j_call: TRBJ2-5; cdr3_aa: CSAFPWTGGETQYF; cdr3_nt: TGCAGTGCTTTTCCCTGGACAGGGGGAGAGACCCAGTACTTC
v_call: TRBV12-3/TRBV12-4; d_call: -; clone_size: many; j_call: TRBJ1-2; cdr3_aa: CASSPLDTYGYTF; cdr3_nt: TGTGCCAGCAGTCCCCTGGACACGTATGGCTACACCTTC
v_call: TRBV7-2; d_call: -; clone_size: many; j_call: TRBJ1-2; cdr3_aa: CASSLDFSFYGYTF; cdr3_nt: TGTGCCAGCAGCTTAGATTTTAGTTTCTATGGCTACACCTTC
v_call: TRBV4-3; d_call: TRBD1; clone_size: -; j_call: TRBJ2-2; cdr3_aa: CASSQDRTGFNTGELFF; cdr3_nt: TGCGCCAGCAGCCAAGATAGGACAGGGTTTAACACCGGGGAGCTGTTTTTT
v_call: TRBV27; d_call: -; clone_size: few; j_call: TRBJ1-4; cdr3_aa: CASSSGRGIEKLFF; cdr3_nt: TGTGCCAGCAGTTCAGGCAGGGGAATTGAAAAACTGTTTTTT
v_call: TRBV7-2; d_call: TRBD2; clone_size: once; j_call: TRBJ2-7; cdr3_aa: CASSKITGGAPPYEQYF; cdr3_nt: TGTGCCAGCAGCAAAATCACGGGGGGGGCTCCCCCCTACGAGCAGTACTTC
v_call: TRBV21-1; d_call: -; clone_size: -; j_call: TRBJ2-1; cdr3_aa: CASSLGQGSSSYNEQFF; cdr3_nt: TGTGCCAGCAGCTTGGGGCAGGGTTCGAGCTCCTACAATGAGCAGTTCTTC
v_call: TRBV4-1; d_call: -; clone_size: few; j_call: TRBJ1-2; cdr3_aa: CASSQVNSLSYGYTF; cdr3_nt: TGCGCCAGCAGCCAAGTGAACAGTTTATCCTATGGCTACACCTTC
v_call: TRBV7-2; d_call: -; clone_size: -; j_call: TRBJ1-1; cdr3_aa: CASSFTDYYTGAEAFF; cdr3_nt: TGTGCCAGCAGCTTTACAGATTACTACACCGGGGCTGAAGCTTTCTTT
v_call: TRBV12-3/TRBV12-4; d_call: -; clone_size: -; j_call: TRBJ1-3; cdr3_aa: CASSPRPNSGNTIYF; cdr3_nt: TGTGCCAGCAGCCCTCGACCGAACTCTGGAAACACCATATATTTT
v_call: TRBV12-3/TRBV12-4; d_call: TRBD1; clone_size: -; j_call: TRBJ2-7; cdr3_aa: CASGLEWTGAHEQYF; cdr3_nt: TGTGCCAGCGGTTTGGAGTGGACAGGGGCCCACGAGCAGTACTTC
v_call: TRBV3-1; d_call: TRBD2; clone_size: few; j_call: TRBJ2-1; cdr3_aa: CASSPSGRSSYNEQFF; cdr3_nt: TGTGCCAGCAGCCCTAGCGGGCGGAGCTCCTACAATGAGCAGTTCTTC
v_call: TRBV27; d_call: -; clone_size: -; j_call: TRBJ2-1; cdr3_aa: CASRVSTLYNEQFF; cdr3_nt: TGTGCCAGCAGGGTATCGACGTTATACAATGAGCAGTTCTTC
v_call: TRBV27; d_call: TRBD2; clone_size: few; j_call: TRBJ2-1; cdr3_aa: CASSFTSGTYEQFF; cdr3_nt: TGTGCCAGCAGTTTTACTAGCGGAACCTACGAGCAGTTCTTC
v_call: TRBV7-2; d_call: TRBD1; clone_size: -; j_call: TRBJ2-4; cdr3_aa: CASSPGQGRVNIQYF; cdr3_nt: TGTGCCAGCAGCCCCGGACAGGGGCGAGTGAACATTCAGTACTTC
v_call: TRBV18; d_call: TRBD1; clone_size: -; j_call: TRBJ2-3; cdr3_aa: CATLPGQTSTDTQYF; cdr3_nt: TGTGCCACCCTACCGGGACAGACCTCCACAGATACGCAGTATTTT
v_call: TRBV20-1; d_call: TRBD1; clone_size: few; j_call: TRBJ1-2; cdr3_aa: CSGTTGEYTF; cdr3_nt: TGCAGTGGTACGACAGGGGAATACACCTTC
v_call: TRBV5-6; d_call: -; clone_size: -; j_call: TRBJ1-2; cdr3_aa: CASSLNMGGDGYTF; cdr3_nt: TGTGCCAGCAGCTTGAATATGGGGGGTGATGGCTACACCTTC
v_call: TRBV12-3/TRBV12-4; d_call: -; clone_size: few; j_call: TRBJ1-4; cdr3_aa: CASRSGGELFF; cdr3_nt: TGTGCCAGCAGGAGCGGGGGGGAACTGTTTTTT
v_call: TRBV7-9; d_call: TRBD1; clone_size: -; j_call: TRBJ1-5; cdr3_aa: CASRSGGGNQPQHF; cdr3_nt: TGTGCCAGCAGATCAGGGGGTGGCAATCAGCCCCAGCATTTT
v_call: TRBV2; d_call: -; clone_size: few; j_call: TRBJ1-5; cdr3_aa: CASSEPQLQPQHF; cdr3_nt: TGTGCCAGCAGTGAGCCCCAGCTCCAGCCCCAGCATTTT
v_call: TRBV13; d_call: -; clone_size: few; j_call: TRBJ2-3; cdr3_aa: CASSIRADTQYF; cdr3_nt: TGTGCCAGCAGCATAAGGGCAGATACGCAGTATTTT